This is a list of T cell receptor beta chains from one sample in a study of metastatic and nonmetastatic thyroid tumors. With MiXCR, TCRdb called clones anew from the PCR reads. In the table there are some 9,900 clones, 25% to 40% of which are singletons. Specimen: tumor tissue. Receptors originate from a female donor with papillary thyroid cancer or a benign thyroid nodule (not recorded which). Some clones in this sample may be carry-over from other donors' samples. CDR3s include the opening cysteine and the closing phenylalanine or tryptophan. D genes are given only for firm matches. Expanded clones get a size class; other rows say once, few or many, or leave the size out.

TGCGCCAGCAGCCAACAATCGGGGGGATTCCATGGCTACACCTTC,CASSQQSGGFHGYTF,NA,NA,15,TRBJ1-2,TRBV4-3
TGTGCCAGCAGTGAAAGACTAGCGGGTTCCTACGAGCAGTACTTC,CASSERLAGSYEQYF,few,TRBD2,15,TRBJ2-7,TRBV6-1
TGTGCCAGCAGTTTAAGAGGGGACAGACAGTTCTTT,CASSLRGDRQFF,medium-sized,TRBD1,12,TRBJ1-1,TRBV6-1
TGTGCCAGCAGCTTGGGACCCGGGGGCGGGGAGCTGTTTTTT,CASSLGPGGGELFF,medium-sized,NA,14,TRBJ2-2,TRBV11-3
TGCAGCGTCTCGACAGGGACGGCAGGAGAGACCCAGTACTTC,CSVSTGTAGETQYF,NA,TRBD1,14,TRBJ2-5,TRBV29-1
TGCAGTGCTAGAGACCTAGCGGGAGTTGTTGAGCAGTTCTTC,CSARDLAGVVEQFF,medium-sized,TRBD2,14,TRBJ2-1,TRBV20-1
TGCAGTGCTAGGGACAGGGAAAGTTCACCCCTCCACTTT,CSARDRESSPLHF,NA,TRBD1,13,TRBJ1-6,TRBV20-1
TGTGCCAGCAGCCCCCCAAGAGAGGTCCCCTACGAGCAGTACTTC,CASSPPREVPYEQYF,NA,NA,15,TRBJ2-7,TRBV7-9
TGTGCCAGCAGCTCGGACTACCTTAGCACAGATACGCAGTATTTT,CASSSDYLSTDTQYF,once,NA,15,TRBJ2-3,TRBV11-2
TGTGCCAGCAGCGGACTGACAGGGGACTACGAGCAGTACTTC,CASSGLTGDYEQYF,NA,TRBD1,14,TRBJ2-7,TRBV5-8
TGTGCCACCAGCAGAGGGGACAGAAAACAATCCTATGGCTACACCTTC,CATSRGDRKQSYGYTF,medium-sized,TRBD1,16,TRBJ1-2,TRBV15
TGTGCCAGCATAGGCGGAGGATCTAACTATGGCTACACCTTC,CASIGGGSNYGYTF,few,NA,14,TRBJ1-2,TRBV28
TGTGCCAGCAGTTACTCGTTCGGGGGGCAGAACGGCTACACCTTC,CASSYSFGGQNGYTF,medium-sized,NA,15,TRBJ1-2,TRBV6-5
TGTGCCTGGAGTCATCAGGGACCTCAAGAGACCCAGTACTTC,CAWSHQGPQETQYF,once,NA,14,TRBJ2-5,TRBV30
TGTGCCAGCAGTGAACCGGGACAGATCCCGTACGAGCAGTACTTC,CASSEPGQIPYEQYF,few,TRBD1,15,TRBJ2-7,TRBV6-1
TGTGCCAGCAGCCAAGAAGCAATAGCCAAAAACATTCAGTACTTC,CASSQEAIAKNIQYF,NA,NA,15,TRBJ2-4,TRBV4-2
TGTGCCAGCAGCATACGGGGTTACAATGAGCAGTTCTTC,CASSIRGYNEQFF,few,NA,13,TRBJ2-1,TRBV2
TGTGCCAGCTCATTCCGGACAGGCACAGATACGCAGTATTTT,CASSFRTGTDTQYF,medium-sized,NA,14,TRBJ2-3,TRBV18
TGTGCCACCAGCAGCCATGACAGGAAAGAGACCCAGTACTTC,CATSSHDRKETQYF,many,NA,14,TRBJ2-5,TRBV15
TGTGCCAGCAGTGTCGGACTCTACGAGCAGTACTTC,CASSVGLYEQYF,NA,NA,12,TRBJ2-7,TRBV6-2/TRBV6-3
TGTGCCAGCTCACTAACAGGGAAAGGCAATCAGCCCCAGCATTTT,CASSLTGKGNQPQHF,NA,NA,15,TRBJ1-5,TRBV18
TGTGCCAGCAGCTTGGGGGACAGTCTTGGGGATACGCAGTATTTT,CASSLGDSLGDTQYF,many,TRBD1,15,TRBJ2-3,TRBV5-5
TGTGCCAGCAGACAGGGGAAGAATTCACCCCTCCACTTT,CASRQGKNSPLHF,NA,TRBD1,13,TRBJ1-6,TRBV3-1
TGTGCCAGCAGCTTCCTCGTCGGGGGTACCGGGGAGCTGTTTTTT,CASSFLVGGTGELFF,NA,NA,15,TRBJ2-2,TRBV7-7
TGTGCCAGCAGTTTAATACCCCATACGGAGACCCAGTACTTC,CASSLIPHTETQYF,NA,NA,14,TRBJ2-5,TRBV28
TGTGCCAGCAGTACAGGGTTTCTAGAGACCCAGTACTTC,CASSTGFLETQYF,few,NA,13,TRBJ2-5,TRBV28
TGTGCCAGCAGCCAGGACAGGTTGTTGGGAAAACTGTTTTTT,CASSQDRLLGKLFF,many,TRBD1,14,TRBJ1-4,TRBV3-1
TGTGCCAGCAGTTTTGATAAAAACTACGAGCAGTACTTC,CASSFDKNYEQYF,few,NA,13,TRBJ2-7,TRBV27
TGTGCCAGCAGCGGGCGGGAGTCACCCTACGAGCAGTACTTC,CASSGRESPYEQYF,few,TRBD2,14,TRBJ2-7,TRBV28
TGCGCCAGCAGCTCCCCCGGAGCATGCGAGGCCCAGTACTTC,CASSSPGACEAQYF,NA,NA,14,TRBJ2-5,TRBV5-1
TGTGCCAGCAGTTACTCGAATCTAGCGGGGTCGATCAATGAGCAGTTCTTC,CASSYSNLAGSINEQFF,NA,TRBD2,17,TRBJ2-1,TRBV6-2/TRBV6-3
TGTGCCAGCAGCATCCTTGGACAGGCCCAAGAGACCCAGTACTTC,CASSILGQAQETQYF,NA,TRBD1,15,TRBJ2-5,TRBV5-4
TGCAGTGCTAGTGGGACTAGCGGAGGTTTCTACGAGCAGTACTTC,CSASGTSGGFYEQYF,NA,TRBD2,15,TRBJ2-7,TRBV20-1
TGTGCCAGCAGCCAAGAGGGTCTCGGTTCCTACGAGCAGTACTTC,CASSQEGLGSYEQYF,NA,NA,15,TRBJ2-7,TRBV3-1
TGTGCCAGCAGCTTACGGCCAGGGTGGGGCTACACCTTC,CASSLRPGWGYTF,NA,NA,13,TRBJ1-2,TRBV28
TGCGCCAGCAGCCAACTGGACAGGGGAGGTGGCTACACCTTC,CASSQLDRGGGYTF,NA,TRBD1,14,TRBJ1-2,TRBV4-1
TGCGCCAGCAGTCCCGGGACAGGGAACTATGGCTACACCTTC,CASSPGTGNYGYTF,NA,TRBD1,14,TRBJ1-2,TRBV5-1
TGTGCCAGCAGTCCCTCTAGCACAAGCGGGGAGCTGTTTTTT,CASSPSSTSGELFF,few,NA,14,TRBJ2-2,TRBV28
TGTGCCTGGAGTGTACGGAAGGGTTCTTATGTAGATGGCTACACCTTC,CAWSVRKGSYVDGYTF,NA,NA,16,TRBJ1-2,TRBV30
TGCAGTGCGACCGGGAAAGGGTTCTTTGGCTACACCTTC,CSATGKGFFGYTF,NA,NA,13,TRBJ1-2,TRBV20-1
TGTGCCAGCAGTTTACTTCCCACTGAAGCTTTCTTT,CASSLLPTEAFF,NA,NA,12,TRBJ1-1,TRBV28
TGTGCCAGTAGCAATATAGCGGGAGGTAGAGGTCCAACCTCCTACAATGAGCAGTTCTTC,CASSNIAGGRGPTSYNEQFF,NA,TRBD2,20,TRBJ2-1,TRBV25-1
TGTGCCAGCACTTCTCCTTGGACAGCCAGCTCCTATAATTCACCCCTCCACTTT,CASTSPWTASSYNSPLHF,few,NA,18,TRBJ1-6,TRBV28
TGCGCCAGGAGACTTAGGGGGCCTGGCTACACCTTC,CARRLRGPGYTF,medium-sized,TRBD1,12,TRBJ1-2,TRBV10-1
TGTGCCAGCAGTGAGGGACAGGGCCAGACCCAGTACTTC,CASSEGQGQTQYF,NA,TRBD1,13,TRBJ2-5,TRBV25-1
TGTGCCAGCAGCTTAGAACAGGGGGACGGATACGAGCAGTACTTC,CASSLEQGDGYEQYF,once,TRBD1,15,TRBJ2-7,TRBV11-2
TGTGCCTGGAGTTCACACAGGGGGAAGTACACTGAAGCTTTCTTT,CAWSSHRGKYTEAFF,NA,TRBD1,15,TRBJ1-1,TRBV30
TGCGCCAGCAGCTCGGGGGGGGTCGAGTCCTACGAGCAGTACTTC,CASSSGGVESYEQYF,NA,TRBD2,15,TRBJ2-7,TRBV5-1
TGTGCCAGCAGCTTGGAGCGGACAGGGGAGCTGTTTTTT,CASSLERTGELFF,many,NA,13,TRBJ2-2,TRBV5-6
TGTGCCAGCACCCGGCGCGGGGGCGGGGTAAACTATGGCTACACCTTC,CASTRRGGGVNYGYTF,few,NA,16,TRBJ1-2,TRBV6-1
TGTGCCAGCAGCTTATCTGCTAGCGCCACCACCGGGCAACAGTTCTTC,CASSLSASATTGQQFF,medium-sized,NA,16,TRBJ2-1,TRBV7-2
TGCGCCAGCAGCTTCCAAGGGAGTAGGGGTGAAGCTTTCTTT,CASSFQGSRGEAFF,NA,NA,14,TRBJ1-1,TRBV4-1
TGTTCCAGCAGTGGTAATATAGGTAATGAGCAGTTCTTC,CSSSGNIGNEQFF,NA,NA,13,TRBJ2-1,TRBV6-4
TGTGCCAGCAGCTTGGGGGCCTCCCCGCGGAACAATGAGCAGTTCTTC,CASSLGASPRNNEQFF,NA,NA,16,TRBJ2-1,TRBV5-6
TGTGCCAGCAGTAGCGGCTCCCGCTCCTACGAGCAGTACTTC,CASSSGSRSYEQYF,NA,NA,14,TRBJ2-7,TRBV27
TGTGCCAGCAGTTTAGGGGAGCCGATGCACTCTGGAAACACCATACATTTT,CASSLGEPMHSGNTIHF,few,NA,17,TRBJ1-3,TRBV27
TGTGCCAGCAGGCCTGGCTCAGGGGGGAGTCAGCCCCAGCATTTT,CASRPGSGGSQPQHF,NA,TRBD1,15,TRBJ1-5,TRBV28
TGTGCCAGCACCAGGGTTGGGTCCTGGGCAGGCGGCTACCACGAGCAGTACTTC,CASTRVGSWAGGYHEQYF,NA,NA,18,TRBJ2-7,TRBV11-2
TGTGCCAGCAGCTCGGGGACTAGCGGGAGCACGGAGACCCAGTACTTC,CASSSGTSGSTETQYF,NA,TRBD2,16,TRBJ2-5,TRBV6-1